Listed here is a single T cell receptor (beta chain). Which antigen it targets is not known. No qualities accompany the bases; no much larger clone lies one base away. The library was made by RT-PCR. Sequencing instrument: Illumina HiSeq 2500. The raw public reads went through TCRdb reprocessing: fastp at Q25, MiXCR clone calling, in-frame beta chains kept. Every entry covers one CDR3 protein and lists the most common genes and DNA from its rows. In all, the sample holds 800,000 or so distinct CDR3 sequences, and roughly 20% of those were seen once. The ten largest clones take up roughly a tenth of the sample. This record comes from a study of response to subunit inactivated influenza vaccine (dated by TCRdb to the late 2010s). Background on the whole study: Deep quantitative profiling of the T cell receptor repertoire was used in the study to follow responses to a trivalent subunit inactivated influenza vaccine. The paper's findings and limits, for the study overall: It was suggested by the authors that each seasonal influenza vaccination may recruit only a limited number of new T cells.

Trimming takes 1 base off V and 3 bases off J; junction bases not matched to a gene: 3. Its CDR3 holds 15 amino acids, cysteine through phenylalanine. The DNA shown is the 45-base CDR3, in frame from base 1. Sequences SEHNR (CDR1) and FQNEAQ (CDR2) are obtained from the germline V gene (reference sequence). The specimen was PBMCs from blood, collected less than 6 days after vaccination. The chain was built from TRBV7-9 and TRBJ2-7; the central 10 bases match TRBD1. This clonotype was obtained from a man in his fifties or sixties who received an inactivated influenza vaccine. Donor details come from another sample of the same person, matched by shared clones. The CDR3 protein sequence reads: CASSLVGQGVYEQYF. Read as DNA, the sequence is TGTGCCAGCAGCTTAGTAGGACAGGGGGTCTACGAGCAGTACTTC.